This T cell receptor (beta chain) was recovered during a study of cytomegalovirus exposure and HLA in healthy donors. A word on this clone: The antigen is unknown.

Deletions cut 0 bases from V and 6 bases from J, with 13 bases between. The germline V gene has CDR1 LNHNV and CDR2 YYDKDF (reference sequence). The CDR3 contains 15 residues. Findings and limits, study-wide: The availability of immune exposure information extended only to CMV serostatus.

It was with 60 Vbeta and 13 Jbeta primers that the PCR ran. Generated by immunoSEQ multiplex PCR, the TCRdb table keeps only in-frame clones and is missing some. The sample records under 200,000 clones, 81% being singletons. Sequencing used PBMCs. The clonotype was recovered from a woman aged 18-35 years in good health and CMV-seropositive. The J gene is TRBJ2-3, the V gene TRBV15; D is ambiguous. The DNA for the CDR3 is TGTGCCACCAGCAGAGATTCCCTGCGCCGGGATACGCAGTATTTT. Its protein product is CATSRDSLRRDTQYF. Using reference TRBV15 and TRBJ2-3 for the parts outside the CDR3, the full variable domain is DAMVIQNPRYQVTQFGKPVTLSCSQTLNHNVMYWYQQKSSQAPKLLFHYYDKDFNNEADTPDNFQSRRPNTSFCFLDIRSPGLGDTAMYLCATSRDSLRRDTQYFGPGTRLTVL.